This T cell receptor (beta chain) was sequenced during a study of cytomegalovirus exposure and HLA in healthy donors (dated by TCRdb to 2016 to 2017). For the wider study: A later analysis indicated that the roughly 130 validation repertoires were generated on the platform also employed for the 666 repertoires of the first cohort. Besides the first cohort of approximately 670 subjects, a separate validation cohort made up of 120 different subjects was used. The study was designed to test whether signatures of past pathogen exposure could be identified by cataloging public T cell receptors. The study combined high-throughput TCR immunosequencing, statistical association of individual TCRs with disease status, and machine learning to predict cytomegalovirus infection status.

What the authors observed across the whole study: The classifier was reported to diagnose cytomegalovirus status with high specificity and sensitivity in both the original and validation cohorts. The study gave a list of under 200 TCR beta chains associated with cytomegalovirus. In vitro tests confirmed that a few of the cytomegalovirus-associated TCR beta chains recognize cytomegalovirus antigens. The authors suggested that the approach could potentially be extended to other disease states and immunological phenotypes. While some public TCRs were present in many individuals, most TCR sequences turned up only very rarely across donors. Subsequent analysis determined that TCRs grouped into clusters in the first cohort also showed a tendency toward co-occurrence across the roughly 110 validation repertoires, and 85% to 95% of cluster scores exceeded 0. All 120 or so repertoires were used to score co-occurrence in the validation cohort in a later analysis, because that analysis had no HLA typing for the cohort.

Via the germline V gene (reference sequence), CDR1 is LNHDA and CDR2 SQIVND. The germline ends are 15 bases apart after V is trimmed by 3 bases and J by 3 bases. The CDR3 runs 15 amino acids, cysteine and phenylalanine included. The only DNA kept is the CDR3, 45 bases in frame from the first base. The count of this clone is one. What antigen it recognizes has not been identified. Base qualities are not at hand, and no much larger clone is one base apart. Donors formed part of the validation cohort, which comprised 120 subjects and was distinct from the first cohort of several hundred subjects. Library construction relied on the immunoSEQ multiplex PCR assay. On the authors' methods: A statistical classification framework was built to diagnose cytomegalovirus status from the catalog of TCR beta chain sequences. The table was pulled from immuneACCESS by TCRdb, which kept in-frame rearrangements only. Such tables lose some clones; where checked, under half of the loss comes from unresolved V genes, and the rest has no known cause. The DNA gave D and trimming, while V, J and clone size come from that table. The sample table contains some 65,000 clones; only one count was recorded for approximately 97% of them. Around 2.2% of the sample lies in the top ten.

What was sequenced was PBMCs. The chain was built from TRBV19 and TRBJ2-7; a tentative D call is TRBD1 (5 bases match). The clonotype was recovered from a man aged 18 to 29 in good health and CMV-seronegative. The CDR3 in this case is CASSISQGPSYEQYF. The nucleotides are TGTGCCAGTAGTATCAGCCAGGGCCCTAGCTACGAGCAGTACTTC.